The 23 T cell receptor beta chains given below trace back to one sample, sequenced in a study of CD8 T cells in ankylosing spondylitis. Study results and limitations: Apparently characteristic of ankylosing spondylitis blood was a TCR beta motif (under ten highly homologous variants).

A single record per CDR3 protein comes from TCRdb applying MiXCR to the 5' RACE reads. The profile shows a few hundred thousand distinct CDR3 sequences, 15% to 20% of them singletons. These receptors' antigens are unknown. The sample was blood, either unsorted or a sorted T cell fraction (not recorded which). Receptors were obtained from a male donor with ankylosing spondylitis.

The chain couples TRBV12-3 or TRBV12-4 to TRBJ2-3; 7 bases match TRBD1. The CDR3 extends over 15 amino acids. J was trimmed by 1 base and V by 3 bases; bases with no gene match: 4. The DNA for the CDR3 is TGTGCCAGCAGTTTTTGGCAGGGGGGCACAGATACGCAGTATTTT. Translated: CASSFWQGGTDTQYF.

CDR3: CASSWGTETF. The CDR3 nucleotides are TGTGCCAGCAGCTGGGGGACCGAAACCTTC. The chain uses TRBV12-3 or TRBV12-4 and TRBJ1-2; D may be TRBD1 (5 bases). The V gene lost 6 bases and the J gene lost 14 bases, with 13 bases spanning the gap. The CDR3 has 10 amino acids.

The chain uses TRBV3-1 and TRBJ2-7, with 8 bases lining up with TRBD1. The V gene end was trimmed by 0 bases and the J gene end by 0 bases; junction bases not matched to a gene: 10. Germline loops: CDR1 LGHDT, CDR2 YNNKEL (reference sequence). The CDR3 is 18 amino acids. The CDR3 here is CASSQDSRDRQYSYEQYF. The CDR3 bases are TGTGCCAGCAGCCAAGACTCCAGGGACAGGCAGTACTCCTACGAGCAGTACTTC.

This sequence joins TRBV5-5 and TRBJ2-5; no clear D. This CDR3 is built from 14 residues. V lost 0 bases and J lost 5, with 11 bases in between. Germline CDR1 and CDR2: SGHKS and YYEKEE (reference sequence). CDR3 amino acids: CASSLVEIMETQYF. The DNA of the CDR3 is TGTGCCAGCAGCTTGGTTGAGATCATGGAGACCCAGTACTTC.

V is TRBV28 and J is TRBJ2-1, with 8 bases matching TRBD2. With V trimmed by 3 bases and J by 1 base, 2 bases remained unmatched. CDR3 length equals 15 residues. Looked up from germline, CDR1 is MDHEN and CDR2 is SYDVKM. CDR3 coding DNA: TGTGCCAGCAGTTTGCGGGAGGCATCCTACAATGAGCAGTTCTTC. This gives the protein CASSLREASYNEQFF.

The genes are TRBV29-1 and TRBJ2-2; 9 bases line up with TRBD2. Germline V gene lookup returns CDR1 SQVTM and CDR2 ANQGSEA. The CDR3 length is 15 residues. Unmatched junction bases numbered 4, after V lost 0 bases and J lost 5 bases. CDR3 in DNA: TGCAGCGTTGAAGATCGGCTAGCGGGGACCGGGGAGCTGTTTTTT. It codes for CSVEDRLAGTGELFF.

The chain has TRBV4-1 and TRBJ2-7; tentatively, D is TRBD2 (5 bases). The CDR3 has 14 residues. V lost 0 bases and J 3 bases, leaving 9 bases between the germline ends. Germline assignment: CDR1 MGHRA and CDR2 YSYEKL. CDR3 loop: CASSQDGSGYEQYF. The CDR3, as DNA: TGCGCCAGCAGCCAAGATGGGAGCGGCTACGAGCAGTACTTC.

The chain combines TRBV20-1 with TRBJ2-7; weak D call: TRBD1 (6 bases). The V and J ends lost 5 bases and 2 bases respectively, with 19 bases between them. The germline CDR1 and CDR2 sequences are DFQATT and SNEGSKA (reference sequence). This CDR3 comprises 15 residues. The CDR3 here is CSAGHRDTPTYEQYF. The CDR3 nucleotides are TGCAGTGCTGGCCACCGGGACACTCCCACCTACGAGCAGTACTTC.

With regard to this clonotype: The CDR3 carries no conserved terminal phenylalanine or tryptophan, so it likely arises from a read error. This chain uses TRBV9 with TRBJ2-5, with 7 bases lining up with TRBD1. The CDR3 extends over 16 amino acids. Per the germline V gene, CDR1 is SGDLS and CDR2 is YYNGEE. Unmatched junction bases numbered 8, after V lost 0 bases and J lost 3 bases. In nucleotides, the CDR3 is TGTGCCAGCAGCGTAGCTACTTGGCAGGGGGAAGAGACCCAGTACGTC. Its protein is CASSVATWQGEETQYV.

In its sample, this clonotype was seen a few times. This chain uses TRBV27 with TRBJ2-7; unclear D gene. CDR1 is MNHEY and CDR2 is SMNVEV in the germline V gene (reference sequence). V was clipped by 0 bases and J by 4 bases, with 7 bases between them. The CDR3 length is 13 residues. CDR3 sequence (DNA): TGTGCCAGCAGTTTATCAGGCGAATACGAGCAGTACTTC. Translating gives CASSLSGEYEQYF.

In this sample, this clonotype turned up a few times. The chain couples TRBV9 to TRBJ1-1; D unclear. Trimming shortened V by 7 bases and J by 2 bases, and 9 bases separated the two germline ends. The CDR3 has 12 residues. The germline CDR1 and CDR2 sequences are SGDLS and YYNGEE. The CDR3 loop reads CASGRSNTEAFF. The DNA of the CDR3 is TGTGCCAGCGGACGGTCAAACACTGAAGCTTTCTTT.

This clonotype was detected only a few times. This chain connects TRBV29-1 to TRBJ2-7, with 8 bases matching TRBD2. After removal of 6 bases from V and 0 bases from J, the junction contained 7 bases not matched to a gene. This CDR3 is 14 amino acids long. CDR1 is SQVTM, CDR2 ANQGSEA, per germline. CDR3 in amino acids: CSVSGGVSSYEQYF. As DNA, the CDR3 is TGCAGCGTATCCGGGGGGGTGAGCTCCTACGAGCAGTACTTC.

The rearrangement uses TRBV7-8 and TRBJ2-1; 7 bases are a match to TRBD2. CDR1 and CDR2 (germline): SGHVS, FQNEAQ. The J segment lost 6 bases and the V segment lost 4 bases, leaving 9 bases of the junction unmatched. The CDR3 length is 15 residues. CDR3 sequence (DNA): TGTGCCAGCAGCTCAGGACGCCGGACTAGCAATGAGCAGTTCTTC. Protein: CASSSGRRTSNEQFF.

V and J are TRBV29-1 and TRBJ2-1; D not certain. V was trimmed by 6 bases and J by 0 bases, leaving 18 bases between them. The CDR3 extends over 16 amino acids. Germline CDR1 reads SQVTM; CDR2 reads ANQGSEA. This chain's CDR3 is CSVDPGGAPSYNEQFF. In DNA form, the CDR3 reads TGCAGCGTGGACCCGGGTGGTGCTCCCTCCTACAATGAGCAGTTCTTC.

The sample holds a few counts of this clonotype. The rearrangement links TRBV11-2 to TRBJ2-3; 10 bases agree with TRBD2. Germline trimming cut 1 base from V and 0 bases from J; bases unmatched to any gene: 7. The CDR3 covers 18 residues. CDR1 and CDR2 (germline): SGHAT, FQNNGV. The CDR3 sequence: CASSLVGSGGTSTDTQYF. In DNA, the CDR3 is TGTGCCAGCAGCTTAGTAGGTAGCGGGGGGACAAGCACAGATACGCAGTATTTT.

The chain recombines TRBV20-1 with TRBJ2-7, with 9 bases aligning to TRBD1. The CDR3 covers 19 residues. V lost 0 bases and J lost 1; bases outside the gene matches: 16. Looked up from germline, CDR1 is DFQATT and CDR2 is SNEGSKA (reference sequence). The CDR3 sequence: CSARDPSLPGTGKSYEQYF. The CDR3 DNA reads TGCAGTGCTAGAGATCCGAGTCTCCCCGGGACAGGGAAATCCTACGAGCAGTACTTC.

This clonotype was seen just once. This chain joins TRBV7-9 and TRBJ2-5; 10 nucleotides line up with TRBD2. Germline loops: CDR1 SEHNR, CDR2 FQNEAQ (reference sequence). V lost 2 bases, J lost 5 bases, and 11 bases stayed unmatched. The CDR3 is 17 residues long. CDR3 amino acids: CASSLYGLAATWETQYF. The CDR3 nucleotides read TGTGCCAGCAGCTTATATGGACTAGCGGCAACATGGGAGACCCAGTACTTC.

The chain carries TRBV4-3 and TRBJ1-5, with 7 bases matching TRBD1. Losses at the gene ends were 0 bases for V and 0 bases for J; bases not matched to a gene: 5. This CDR3 comprises 17 residues. Germline lookup yields CDR1 LGHNA and CDR2 YSLEER. The CDR3 DNA reads TGCGCCAGCAGCCAAGAGACAGGGCAGAATAGCAATCAGCCCCAGCATTTT. It is translated as CASSQETGQNSNQPQHF.

This chain joins TRBV6-1 and TRBJ2-5; TRBD1 matches at 10 bases. Losses at the gene ends were 8 bases for V and 0 bases for J; bases not matched to a gene: 12. The CDR3 spans 17 residues. Per the germline V gene, CDR1 is MNHNS and CDR2 is SASEGT. The CDR3, as DNA: TGTGCCAGCCTAGACAGGGGGCCTGCCGAGTACCAAGAGACCCAGTACTTC. This encodes CASLDRGPAEYQETQYF.

The CDR3: CASSQGAETQYF. CDR3 coding DNA: TGTGCCAGCAGCCAAGGGGCAGAGACCCAGTACTTC. The rearrangement uses TRBV14 and TRBJ2-5, with D uncertain. Per the germline V gene, CDR1 is SGHDN and CDR2 is FVKESK. The V end was cut by 1 base, the J end by 4 bases, with 4 bases between. This CDR3 has 12 residues.

The rearrangement uses TRBV5-1 and TRBJ1-1; D is unclear. Trimming removed 0 bases at V and 4 bases at J, with 7 bases between. CDR1 and CDR2 (germline): SGHRS, YFSETQ. This CDR3 is 13 amino acids long. CDR3 in amino acids: CASSLGIPTEAFF. As DNA, the CDR3 is TGCGCCAGCAGCTTGGGCATACCCACTGAAGCTTTCTTT.

This chain connects TRBV20-1 to TRBJ2-7; TRBD1 or TRBD2 may be the D gene (6 bases each). The CDR3 has 12 amino acids. The germline V gene has CDR1 DFQATT and CDR2 SNEGSKA (reference sequence). V lost 2 bases and J lost 5, with 10 bases in between. CDR3 sequence: CSARSGGHEQYF. The CDR3 nucleotides read TGCAGTGCTAGATCCGGGGGCCACGAGCAGTACTTC.

Only a few counts were recorded for this clonotype. This chain links TRBV4-3 with TRBJ2-1, with a possible D match to TRBD2 (5 bases). This CDR3 contains 13 residues. V was trimmed by 0 bases and J by 10 bases, leaving 10 bases between them. In germline, CDR1 is LGHNA, CDR2 YSLEER. The CDR3 here is CASSQDWSGEQFF. The CDR3 DNA sequence: TGCGCCAGCAGCCAAGATTGGTCGGGGGAGCAGTTCTTC.